The next 5 T cell receptor beta chains were all read from a single sample in a study of cytomegalovirus exposure and HLA in healthy donors (dated by TCRdb to about 2017). Library construction relied on the immunoSEQ multiplex PCR assay. The multiplex PCR relied on a mix of 60 forward primers for TCR Vbeta segments and 13 reverse primers for TCR Jbeta segments. This is the immuneACCESS table as TCRdb keeps it, with only in-frame sequences that have V and J called. A part of the clones is gone; compared with another copy, unresolved V genes explain less than half, and the rest is unexplained. Here the sample has hundreds of thousands of clones; 82% occur a single time. The biggest ten clones account for about 6.1% of the sample. The material sequenced was PBMCs. Source of these receptors: a man between 35 and 55 years old in good health and CMV-seropositive.

In its sample, this clone was seen once. The CDR3 reads CASSLVAGDGDTQYF. The DNA for the CDR3 is TGTGCCAGCAGCTTGGTAGCGGGAGACGGGGATACGCAGTATTTT. This chain connects TRBV5-5 to TRBJ2-3, with TRBD2 identical over 9 bases. The CDR3 loop spans 15 amino acids. Germline V gene data show CDR1 as SGHKS and CDR2 as YYEKEE (reference sequence). The ends lost 0 bases at V and 6 bases at J; junction bases unmatched: 5.

This clone was detected only a few times. This CDR3 reads CASSPGQPQVWGYTF. DNA of the CDR3: TGTGCCAGCTCACCCGGCCAGCCGCAGGTCTGGGGCTACACCTTC. The V call is TRBV18, the J call TRBJ1-2; no definite D call. This CDR3 is built from 15 residues. Trimming removed 3 bases at V and 8 bases at J, with 19 bases between. Germline CDR1 is KGHSH and CDR2 is LQKENI.

This clone appeared a few times. The CDR3 here is CAISESPGGNEQYF. The CDR3 DNA reads as TGTGCCATCAGTGAGTCTCCAGGGGGCAACGAGCAGTACTTC. The chain employs TRBV10-3 and TRBJ2-5; 8 nucleotides align to TRBD1. The DNA end is a closer match to TRBJ2-7, so the J assignment may be wrong. CDR3 length equals 14 residues. Germline loops: CDR1 ENHRY, CDR2 SYGVKD.

The V and J genes are TRBV7-8 and TRBJ2-5, with 10 bases identical to TRBD2. CDR1 SGHVS and CDR2 FQNEAQ come from the germline V gene. The CDR3 runs to 15 residues. The V and J ends lost 4 bases and 5 bases, in that order; junction bases with no gene match: 7. CDR3 bases: TGTGCCAGCAGCTGGGAACTAGCGGGATTTGAGACCCAGTACTTC. This encodes CASSWELAGFETQYF. The full variable domain, with the rest looked up from reference TRBV7-8 and TRBJ2-5, is GAGVSQSPRYKVAKRGQDVALRCDPISGHVSLFWYQQALGQGPEFLTYFQNEAQLDKSGLPSDRFFAERPEGSVSTLKIQRTQQEDSAVYLCASSWELAGFETQYFGPGTRLLVL.

This chain uses TRBV5-1 with TRBJ2-7; 8 bases fit TRBD2. J lost 0 bases, V lost 1 base, and 3 bases had no gene match. This CDR3 has 15 amino acids. CDR1 is SGHRS, CDR2 YFSETQ, per germline. DNA for the CDR3: TGCGCCAGCAGCTTGACCAGCGGGAGCTCCTACGAGCAGTACTTC. Its protein is CASSLTSGSSYEQYF.